One sample yielded the 9 T cell receptor beta chains listed below, sequenced in a study of blood T cell repertoires in COVID-19 (dated by TCRdb to 2020 to 2021). Receptor amplification or capture employed the immunoSEQ multiplex PCR assay. Held by TCRdb, this immuneACCESS table contains in-frame sequences only and omits some clones. Under half of the omission traces to an unresolved V gene where checked; the cause of the rest is unknown. The sample table holds about 180,000 clones, of which just over 85% were seen once. Roughly 8.7% of the sample lies in the top ten. Sequenced material: peripheral blood. These receptors all come from a man over 45 with active or convalescent COVID-19.

This chain uses TRBV5-1 with TRBJ1-1; 9 positions match TRBD1. The CDR3 spans 15 residues. With 1 base clipped from V and 1 base from J, the junction kept 2 bases outside the gene matches. CDR1 and CDR2 from the germline V gene are SGHRS and YFSETQ. The CDR3 protein is CASSLSGQGNTEAFF. The CDR3 bases are TGCGCCAGCAGCTTGTCGGGACAGGGGAACACTGAAGCTTTCTTT.

The chain combines TRBV18 with TRBJ1-4; no clear D. The CDR3 covers 15 residues. Germline V gene lookup returns CDR1 KGHSH and CDR2 LQKENI. V gave up 3 bases and J gave up 4 bases, with 12 bases separating them. The CDR3 coding sequence is TGTGCCAGCTCACCGCCGGAGGTCCATAATGAAAAACTGTTTTTT. Encoded protein: CASSPPEVHNEKLFF.

This clone was picked up a small number of times. This rearrangement joins TRBV28 to TRBJ2-7, with 10 bases fitting TRBD1. J gave up 3 bases and V 2 bases, and 4 bases lay outside the gene matches. Germline CDR1 is MDHEN and CDR2 is SYDVKM. This CDR3 has 15 amino acids. The CDR3 loop is CASSLGQGGDYEQYF. DNA of the CDR3: TGTGCCAGCAGTTTAGGACAGGGGGGAGACTACGAGCAGTACTTC. Complete variable domain (other parts from reference TRBV28 and TRBJ2-7): DVKVTQSSRYLVKRTGEKVFLECVQDMDHENMFWYRQDPGLGLRLIYFSYDVKMKEKGDIPEGYSVSREKKERFSLILESASTNQTSMYLCASSLGQGGDYEQYFGPGTRLTVT.

The chain couples TRBV5-1 to TRBJ2-2; D remains unclear. Germline CDR1 is SGHRS and CDR2 is YFSETQ. The CDR3 has 13 residues. Deletions cut 4 bases from V and 1 base from J, with 5 bases between. The CDR3 nucleotides are TGCGCCAGCAGCCAGAAGAACACCGGGGAGCTGTTTTTT. Amino acid sequence: CASSQKNTGELFF.

The J gene is TRBJ1-5, the V gene TRBV6-1; 7 positions agree with TRBD1. The CDR3 runs 16 residues. Looked up from germline, CDR1 is MNHNS and CDR2 is SASEGT. The V and J ends lost 1 base and 6 bases, in that order; junction bases with no gene match: 9. Here the CDR3 reads CASSEVAGGRTQPQHF. CDR3 nucleotide sequence: TGTGCCAGCAGTGAAGTCGCAGGGGGGAGGACTCAGCCCCAGCATTTT.

The V gene is TRBV5-1, the J gene TRBJ2-7; 10 nucleotides align to TRBD2. Germline V CDR1 and CDR2: SGHRS, YFSETQ. The CDR3 is made up of 15 amino acids. V shed 4 bases, J shed 3 bases, and the junction held 7 bases outside the gene matches. The CDR3 loop reads CASSQGLANHYEQYF. Here the CDR3 DNA reads TGCGCCAGCAGCCAGGGACTAGCGAACCACTACGAGCAGTACTTC.

The J gene is TRBJ2-1, the V gene TRBV7-3, with 9 bases that match TRBD2. Trimming removed 5 bases from V and 6 bases from J; junction bases left unmatched: 8. The germline CDR1 and CDR2 sequences are SGHTA and FQGTGA. CDR3 size: 15 residues. CDR3 coding DNA: TGTGCCAGCAGCCCCTCGGGACTAGCCTCCAATGAGCAGTTCTTC. This codes for CASSPSGLASNEQFF.

This sequence joins TRBV15 and TRBJ2-1; 16 bases are shared with TRBD2. The germline V gene encodes CDR1 LNHNV and CDR2 YYDKDF (reference sequence). The length of the CDR3 is 17 residues. After removal of 4 bases from V and 4 bases from J, the junction contained 4 bases not matched to a gene. The CDR3 nucleotides are TGTGCCACCAGCACCGGGACTAGCGGGAGGGGTTACAATGAGCAGTTCTTC. It translates to CATSTGTSGRGYNEQFF. The full variable domain, in which reference TRBV15 and TRBJ2-1 provide the parts outside the CDR3, is DAMVIQNPRYQVTQFGKPVTLSCSQTLNHNVMYWYQQKSSQAPKLLFHYYDKDFNNEADTPDNFQSRRPNTSFCFLDIRSPGLGDTAMYLCATSTGTSGRGYNEQFFGPGTRLTVL.

This chain uses TRBV6-5 with TRBJ2-1, with 9 bases fitting TRBD2. Germline CDR1 reads MNHEY; CDR2 reads SVGAGI. V lost 5 bases, J lost 1 base, and 3 bases stayed unmatched. This CDR3 is built from 15 residues. The CDR3 loop is CASSTLAGSYNEQFF. In DNA form, the CDR3 reads TGTGCCAGCAGTACCCTAGCGGGATCCTACAATGAGCAGTTCTTC.